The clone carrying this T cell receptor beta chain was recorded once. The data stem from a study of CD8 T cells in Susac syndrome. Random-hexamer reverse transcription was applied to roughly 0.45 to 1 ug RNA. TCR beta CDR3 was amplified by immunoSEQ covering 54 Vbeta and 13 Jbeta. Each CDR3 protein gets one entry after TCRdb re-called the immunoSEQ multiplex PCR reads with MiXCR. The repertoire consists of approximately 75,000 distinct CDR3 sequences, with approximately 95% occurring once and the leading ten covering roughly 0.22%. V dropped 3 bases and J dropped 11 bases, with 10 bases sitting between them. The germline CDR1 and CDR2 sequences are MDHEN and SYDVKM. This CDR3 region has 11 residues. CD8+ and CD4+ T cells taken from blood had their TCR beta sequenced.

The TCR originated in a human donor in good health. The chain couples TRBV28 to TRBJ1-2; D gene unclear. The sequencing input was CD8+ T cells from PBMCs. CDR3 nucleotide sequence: TGTGCCAGCAGTTTCGCGACGCGGTACACCTTC. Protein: CASSFATRYTF.